This T cell receptor beta chain came from a study of blood T cell repertoires in COVID-19. Study-level information: Both acute and convalescent COVID-19 samples were obtained from the United States, Italy and Spain. T cells, B-cell-depleted T cells, or PBMCs provided the cDNA or gDNA that served as material.

Study processing details: Reference gene primer amplification in the assay estimated nucleated cell counts. Data came from immunoSEQ multiplex PCR; TCRdb stores just in-frame clones and leaves some out. For V, J and clone size, that table is used; D and trimming come from the DNA. The table records 99,000 or so clones, 80% to 85% of them present only once. This CDR3 region has 14 residues. The junction had 4 bases not matched to a gene; V was cut back by 6 bases and J by 4 bases. Looked up from germline, CDR1 is MNHEY and CDR2 is SVGAGI. Sequences were obtained from peripheral blood. The receptor comes from a man between 65 and 85 years old with active or convalescent COVID-19. The rearrangement joins TRBV6-5 to TRBJ2-3; 10 nucleotides align to TRBD1. CDR3 region: CASRRDRGPDTQYF. DNA for the CDR3: TGTGCCAGCAGGAGGGACAGGGGTCCAGATACGCAGTATTTT.